The next 24 T cell receptor beta chains were all read from a single sample in a study of blood T cell repertoires in COVID-19. Sequenced by immunoSEQ multiplex PCR; TCRdb stores in-frame clones only, minus some. The sample carries about 290,000 clones, around 90% recorded once. Sequenced sample: PBMCs or T cells enriched from blood (not recorded which). These TCRs come from a woman aged 40 to 55 who had recovered from COVID-19.

In its sample, this clone was seen once. The rearrangement links TRBV3-1 (or the pseudogene TRBV3-2) to TRBJ2-1, with 9 bases identical to TRBD2. V was clipped by 2 bases and J by 14 bases; unmatched bases: 10. Germline CDR1 reads LGHDT; CDR2 reads YNNKEL (reference sequence). This CDR3 is 14 amino acids long. CDR3 residues: CASSQTPPSGGKFF. CDR3 DNA sequence: TGTGCCAGCAGCCAAACCCCGCCGAGCGGGGGGAAGTTCTTC.

This chain connects TRBV29-1 to TRBJ1-2; 7 positions match TRBD1. The CDR3 loop spans 12 amino acids. Germline CDR1 is SQVTM and CDR2 is ANQGSEA. The trim removed 7 bases at V and 5 bases at J, leaving 7 bases unmatched. The CDR3 region is CSGGTEGYGYTF. CDR3 DNA: TGCAGCGGTGGGACAGAAGGGTATGGCTACACCTTC.

The rearrangement joins TRBV11-1 to TRBJ2-7; TRBD1 aligns across 7 bases. J was trimmed by 5 bases and V by 5 bases; bases with no gene match: 6. This CDR3 contains 13 residues. Germline assignment: CDR1 SGHAT and CDR2 FQDESV (reference sequence). Here the CDR3 DNA reads TGTGCCAGCAGCCTACAGGGGTTCAACGAGCAGTACTTC. Its translation: CASSLQGFNEQYF.

Points on this clone: One end of the junction varies from germline; a read error may be responsible. This chain connects TRBV2 to TRBJ1-1; D gene ambiguous. The V gene's germline CDR1 is SNHLY and CDR2 FYNNEI. The CDR3 spans 14 residues. The CDR3 loop is CASSGYLMNTKAFF. The DNA of the CDR3 is TGTGCCAGCAGTGGTTACCTCATGAACACTAAAGCTTTCTTT.

The J gene is TRBJ1-1, the V gene TRBV11-2; unclear D gene. V lost 5 bases, J lost 1 base, and 14 bases lay in between. The CDR3 runs to 15 residues. Germline values: CDR1 SGHAT, CDR2 FQNNGV. The DNA for the CDR3 is TGTGCCAGCAGCCATCACACGGGGAGGAACACTGAAGCTTTCTTT. Encoded protein: CASSHHTGRNTEAFF.

In its sample, this clone was seen once. The genes are TRBV27 and TRBJ2-5; D perhaps matches TRBD2 (5 bases). The V gene lost 2 bases and the J gene lost 2 bases, with 9 bases spanning the gap. Germline CDR1 and CDR2: MNHEY and SMNVEV (reference sequence). This CDR3 is built from 14 residues. The CDR3 spells CASSLRRGQETQYF. As DNA, the CDR3 is TGTGCCAGCAGTTTACGGAGAGGGCAAGAGACCCAGTACTTC.

The CDR3: CASSREGGSQPQHF. CDR3 nucleotide sequence: TGTGCCAGCAGCCGCGAAGGGGGTAGCCAGCCCCAGCATTTT. The chain combines TRBV2 with TRBJ1-5; D possibly corresponds to TRBD1 (6 bases). The germline V gene has CDR1 SNHLY and CDR2 FYNNEI. This CDR3 spans 14 amino acids. Between the trimmed V and J ends, which lost 6 bases and 7 bases, there was a span of 16 bases. Drawing the rest from reference TRBV2 and TRBJ1-5, the complete variable domain is EPEVTQTPSHQVTQMGQEVILRCVPISNHLYFYWYRQILGQKVEFLVSFYNNEISEKSEIFDDQFSVERPDGSNFTLKIRSTKLEDSAMYFCASSREGGSQPQHFGDGTRLSIL.

V gene TRBV11-1 combines with J gene TRBJ1-1; 7 nucleotides align to TRBD1. Germline V lookup: CDR1 SGHAT, CDR2 FQDESV (reference sequence). The CDR3 length is 13 residues. After removal of 3 bases from V and 12 bases from J, the junction contained 10 bases not matched to a gene. In DNA, the CDR3 is TGTGCCAGCAGCTTCAGGACAGGCGGGGCAACTTTCTTT. This translates into CASSFRTGGATFF.

The rearrangement links TRBV4-3 to TRBJ2-1, with 14 bases matching TRBD2. V gave up 3 bases and J gave up 3 bases; unmatched junction bases: 16. The CDR3 length is 21 residues. CDR1 and CDR2 (germline): LGHNA, YSLEER. The CDR3 protein is CASSHKLPGLAGVGLYNEQFF. The CDR3 DNA sequence: TGCGCCAGCAGCCATAAGCTCCCGGGACTAGCGGGAGTTGGGCTCTACAATGAGCAGTTCTTC.

The rearrangement uses TRBV30 and TRBJ2-3, with 9 bases lining up with TRBD1. V lost 1 base, J lost 2 bases, and 4 bases stayed unmatched. The V gene's germline CDR1 is GTSNPN and CDR2 SVGIG (reference sequence). The length of the CDR3 is 15 residues. DNA for the CDR3: TGTGCCTGGAGTGCCGGGACAGGGATCACAGATACGCAGTATTTT. As protein: CAWSAGTGITDTQYF.

The chain's CDR3 is CAISESGAGVNEQFF. The CDR3 DNA follows: TGTGCCATCAGTGAGTCAGGAGCGGGGGTAAATGAGCAGTTCTTC. The chain couples TRBV10-3 to TRBJ2-1, with 8 bases that match TRBD2. Germline V lookup: CDR1 ENHRY, CDR2 SYGVKD. V gave up 0 bases and J gave up 7 bases; unmatched junction bases: 5. CDR3 length equals 15 residues.

The chain links TRBV10-3 to TRBJ1-2, with a tentative D call TRBD1 (6 bases). CDR1 is ENHRY and CDR2 is SYGVKD in the germline V gene. The CDR3 length is 13 residues. V gave up 4 bases and J gave up 2 bases, with 8 bases separating them. The chain's CDR3 is CAISGTGNYGYTF. The CDR3 DNA reads as TGTGCCATCAGTGGAACAGGGAACTATGGCTACACCTTC.

The chain couples TRBV5-1 to TRBJ2-3; 10 nucleotides agree with TRBD2. V shed 4 bases and J 2 bases; nucleotides not matched to a gene: 4. The CDR3 is made up of 15 amino acids. The germline V gene encodes CDR1 SGHRS and CDR2 YFSETQ. The CDR3, as DNA: TGCGCCAGCAGCCCGACTAGCGGGTTCACAGATACGCAGTATTTT. It yields the protein CASSPTSGFTDTQYF. The full variable domain, completed using reference TRBV5-1 and TRBJ2-3, is KAGVTQTPRYLIKTRGQQVTLSCSPISGHRSVSWYQQTPGQGLQFLFEYFSETQRNKGNFPGRFSGRQFSNSRSEMNVSTLELGDSALYLCASSPTSGFTDTQYFGPGTRLTVL.

V usage is TRBV4-1 and J usage is TRBJ2-7, with 8 nucleotides matching TRBD1. The ends lost 3 bases at V and 3 bases at J; junction bases unmatched: 7. The CDR3 sequence is 15 residues long. In germline, CDR1 is MGHRA, CDR2 YSYEKL. The CDR3 loop reads CASSHVGTGDYEQYF. The DNA for the CDR3 is TGCGCCAGCAGCCACGTAGGGACAGGAGACTACGAGCAGTACTTC.

In its sample, this clone was seen once. At one end the junction does not follow the germline gene, possibly because of a read error. V is TRBV30 and J is TRBJ1-1; D might be TRBD1 (5 bases). Germline V gene lookup returns CDR1 GTSNPN and CDR2 SVGIG (reference sequence). The CDR3 consists of 13 residues. CDR3 coding DNA: TGTGCCTGGACCAACGGGGGGAACCCTGAAGCTTTCTTT. Amino acid sequence: CAWTNGGNPEAFF.

The chain employs TRBV6-8 and TRBJ2-1; TRBD2 matches at 8 bases. With V trimmed by 8 bases and J by 8 bases, 14 bases remained unmatched. The CDR3 is 15 amino acids. Germline CDR1 is MNHGY and CDR2 is SAAAGT. CDR3 bases: TGTGCCAGCGGATTAGCGGGAATCGGTTGGGATGAGCAGTTCTTC. This sequence encodes CASGLAGIGWDEQFF.

The chain couples TRBV2 to TRBJ2-3; 7 bases map to TRBD2. Germline loops: CDR1 SNHLY, CDR2 FYNNEI. The CDR3 is 17 amino acids. V lost 0 bases to trimming and J lost 3 bases; unmatched junction nucleotides: 9. As DNA, the CDR3 is TGTGCCAGCAGTGAAGCGTTCGCCAGCGGGGTTACAGATACGCAGTATTTT. This gives the protein CASSEAFASGVTDTQYF.

The chain links TRBV7-2 to TRBJ2-1; D gene uncertain. This CDR3 has 13 amino acids. Germline V CDR1 and CDR2: SGHTA, FQGNSA. V lost 5 bases, J lost 8 bases, and 13 bases lay in between. The CDR3 here is CASSRDPVDEQFF. The CDR3 region has the DNA TGTGCCAGCAGCCGAGATCCCGTCGATGAGCAGTTCTTC. Supplemented by reference TRBV7-2 and TRBJ2-1, the full variable domain reads GAGVSQSPSNKVTEKGKDVELRCDPISGHTALYWYRQSLGQGLEFLIYFQGNSAPDKSGLPSDRFSAERTGGSVSTLTIQRTQQEDSAVYLCASSRDPVDEQFFGPGTRLTVL.

The rearrangement joins TRBV5-6 to TRBJ1-1; a weak D match, TRBD1 (6 bases). Per germline, CDR1 SGHDT and CDR2 YYEEEE. This CDR3 contains 15 residues. Deletions cut 2 bases from V and 0 bases from J, with 11 bases between. The CDR3 loop reads CASSFRGPMNTEAFF. In DNA, the CDR3 is TGTGCCAGCAGCTTCAGGGGTCCGATGAACACTGAAGCTTTCTTT.

In its sample, this clone was seen a few times. The V call is TRBV6-6, the J call TRBJ2-5, with 8 bases fitting TRBD1. This CDR3 contains 15 residues. Germline loops: CDR1 MNHNY, CDR2 SVGAGI (reference sequence). The ends lost 5 bases at V and 1 base at J; junction bases unmatched: 6. The CDR3 DNA sequence: TGTGCCAGCAGTCTAAGCCAGGGGGCCCAAGAGACCCAGTACTTC. It is translated as CASSLSQGAQETQYF.

The rearrangement links TRBV11-2 to TRBJ1-1; no reliable D call. The CDR3 contains 13 residues. Deletions cut 3 bases from V and 1 base from J, with 6 bases between. CDR1 and CDR2 from the germline V gene are SGHAT and FQNNGV. The CDR3 DNA is TGTGCCAGCAGCTTGGGAGGGAACACTGAAGCTTTCTTT. Its translation is CASSLGGNTEAFF.

The chain carries TRBV30 and TRBJ2-5, with a possible D match to TRBD2 (5 bases). This CDR3 spans 15 amino acids. Germline CDR1 is GTSNPN and CDR2 is SVGIG (reference sequence). V lost 0 bases and J lost 2, with 13 bases in between. The CDR3, as DNA: TGTGCCTGGAGTGTATTGGCAAGGAGGCAAGAGACCCAGTACTTC. Translated: CAWSVLARRQETQYF.

This clone was counted a single time. The chain is built from TRBV30 and TRBJ1-2; weak D call: TRBD1 (5 bases). Germline loops: CDR1 GTSNPN, CDR2 SVGIG (reference sequence). Trimming left V 5 bases short and J 2 bases short, with 21 bases between. CDR3 length: 16 residues. The CDR3 region is CAWGEYGQGRNYGYTF. The CDR3 nucleotides read TGTGCCTGGGGGGAATACGGGCAGGGTAGAAACTATGGCTACACCTTC.

This rearrangement joins TRBV4-2 to TRBJ2-7, with 7 positions matching TRBD2. The CDR3 runs to 16 residues. Trimming cost V 0 bases and J 2 bases; bases outside gene matches: 7. The germline V gene encodes CDR1 LGHNA and CDR2 YNFKEQ. Here the CDR3 reads CASSQEGGTTTYEQYF. CDR3 DNA sequence: TGTGCCAGCAGCCAAGAAGGCGGGACTACGACCTACGAGCAGTACTTC.